One sample yielded the 23 T cell receptor beta chains listed below, sequenced in a study of cytomegalovirus exposure and HLA in healthy donors. PCR involved 60 Vbeta and 13 Jbeta primers. Only in-frame clones appear in the TCRdb table, and some are missing; sequencing was by immunoSEQ multiplex PCR. Of over 150,000 clones listed, approximately 80% are singletons. What was sequenced was PBMCs. These receptors all stem from a boy between 2 and 10 years old in good health and CMV-seronegative.

This chain links TRBV7-6 with TRBJ2-7; TRBD2 agrees at 9 bases. V was clipped by 5 bases and J by 2 bases; unmatched bases: 10. Germline V gene sequence: CDR1 SGHVS, CDR2 FNYEAQ. CDR3 size: 16 residues. This CDR3 reads CASSPGGGGVPYEQYF. CDR3 nucleotide sequence: TGTGCCAGCAGCCCGGGGGGCGGGGGGGTTCCCTACGAGCAGTACTTC.

This chain connects TRBV7-3 to TRBJ2-6, with a tentative D call TRBD1 (6 bases). The ends were cut back, 6 bases at V and 11 bases at J, with 17 bases in the middle. The germline V gene has CDR1 SGHTA and CDR2 FQGTGA. The CDR3 has 14 residues. This CDR3 is CASSRFSGGDVLTF. The CDR3 DNA follows: TGTGCCAGCAGTCGCTTCTCTGGGGGCGACGTCCTGACTTTC.

This clone has only a few counts. This rearrangement joins TRBV10-3 to TRBJ1-1, with D maybe TRBD1 (6 bases). This CDR3 contains 15 residues. V lost 2 bases to trimming and J lost 4 bases, with 14 bases between them. Germline assignment: CDR1 ENHRY and CDR2 SYGVKD. The CDR3: CAISEPMTGGTEAFF. Here the CDR3 DNA reads TGTGCCATCAGTGAGCCGATGACAGGCGGCACTGAAGCTTTCTTT.

The CDR3 DNA reads TGTGCCAGCAGCCCCCCAGGAGCGGGGATCCTTTCCAGCACAGATACGCAGTATTTT. Its protein is CASSPPGAGILSSTDTQYF. V is TRBV5-4 and J is TRBJ2-3; 7 nucleotides line up with TRBD2. The CDR3 is 19 amino acids. Trimming cost V 4 bases and J 0 bases; bases outside gene matches: 17. Germline V gene data show CDR1 as SGHNT and CDR2 as YYREEE (reference sequence).

In regard to this clone: The conserved closing phenylalanine or tryptophan is absent in this CDR3, likely reflecting a read error. Because the CDR3's place on the DNA is in doubt, the DNA is left out and the CDR3 is given as listed by TCRdb. The chain links TRBV6-4 to TRBJ2-7; TRBD2 is taken as the D call from the table, unchecked against the DNA. The CDR3 sequence runs 10 residues, both termini included. CDR1 and CDR2 from the germline V gene are MRHNA and SNTAGT. CDR3 loop: CASSDPREVS.

The CDR3 nucleotides are TGTGCCAGCAGCCCGGGAACGAACACTGAAGCTTTCTTT. It yields the protein CASSPGTNTEAFF. The chain carries TRBV7-9 and TRBJ1-1; D is undetermined. Trimming left V 5 bases short and J 1 base short, with 8 bases between. Per germline, CDR1 SEHNR and CDR2 FQNEAQ (reference sequence). CDR3 length equals 13 residues. The full variable domain, with the rest looked up from reference TRBV7-9 and TRBJ1-1, is DTGVSQNPRHKITKRGQNVTFRCDPISEHNRLYWYRQTLGQGPEFLTYFQNEAQLEKSRLLSDRFSAERPKGSFSTLEIQRTEQGDSAMYLCASSPGTNTEAFFGQGTRLTVV.

CDR3 sequence reads: CASSLGGGAPDEQFF. The DNA for the CDR3 is TGTGCCAGCAGCTTAGGGGGGGGAGCGCCTGATGAGCAGTTCTTC. The chain uses TRBV7-2 and TRBJ2-1; 7 nucleotides line up with TRBD2. Germline CDR1 is SGHTA and CDR2 is FQGNSA. V shed 1 base, J shed 8 bases, and the junction held 8 bases outside the gene matches. The CDR3 consists of 15 residues.

The rearrangement links TRBV7-2 to TRBJ2-7; tentatively, D is TRBD1 (5 bases). The CDR3 has 11 residues. V lost 3 bases and J 7 bases, leaving 7 bases between the germline ends. The germline V gene encodes CDR1 SGHTA and CDR2 FQGNSA. CDR3 protein: CASSFQGEQYF. The CDR3 bases are TGTGCCAGCAGCTTCCAGGGAGAGCAGTACTTC.

The chain combines TRBV4-3 with TRBJ2-1, with 9 positions matching TRBD2. The CDR3 contains 18 residues. The V gene's germline CDR1 is LGHNA and CDR2 YSLEER. Trimming cost V 0 bases and J 3 bases; bases outside gene matches: 9. The CDR3 reads CASSQDGAGGPYYNEQFF. CDR3 nucleotides: TGCGCCAGCAGCCAAGACGGTGCGGGGGGGCCTTACTACAATGAGCAGTTCTTC.

J is TRBJ2-6 and V is TRBV18; no clear D gene. V lost 3 bases and J 0 bases, leaving 12 bases between the germline ends. Germline loops: CDR1 KGHSH, CDR2 LQKENI. The CDR3 length is 17 residues. The CDR3 nucleotides read TGTGCCAGCTCACCTAGAATCCAAGTCTCTGGGGCCAACGTCCTGACTTTC. Residues: CASSPRIQVSGANVLTF.

The chain links TRBV4-3 to TRBJ2-7; 7 nucleotides line up with TRBD1. Germline V CDR1 and CDR2: LGHNA, YSLEER. The CDR3 contains 16 residues. Losses at the gene ends were 3 bases for V and 1 base for J; bases not matched to a gene: 9. The CDR3 DNA is TGCGCCAGCAGCCATTCCCACAGGGGTGCGTCCTACGAGCAGTACTTC. Amino acids: CASSHSHRGASYEQYF.

The table lists this clone with a few counts. The chain has TRBV7-6 and TRBJ1-1, with a possible D match to TRBD1 (6 bases). The CDR3 is 14 residues long. Germline V gene data show CDR1 as SGHVS and CDR2 as FNYEAQ. V was pared by 3 bases and J by 8 bases, with 16 bases between. In DNA form, the CDR3 reads TGTGCCAGCAGCTTGCAGGACAGCAACATCGAAGCTTTCTTT. Its protein is CASSLQDSNIEAFF. The full variable domain, completed using reference TRBV7-6 and TRBJ1-1, is GAGVSQSPRYKVTKRGQDVALRCDPISGHVSLYWYRQALGQGPEFLTYFNYEAQQDKSGLPNDRFSAERPEGSISTLTIQRTEQRDSAMYRCASSLQDSNIEAFFGQGTRLTVV.

This sequence joins TRBV9 and TRBJ2-5, with 8 bases identical to TRBD2. Germline loops: CDR1 SGDLS, CDR2 YYNGEE. The CDR3 is made up of 14 amino acids. J was trimmed by 4 bases and V by 0 bases; bases with no gene match: 2. The CDR3 loop is CASSVALAGETQYF. The CDR3 bases are TGTGCCAGCAGCGTAGCCCTAGCGGGAGAGACCCAGTACTTC.

The gene calls are TRBV4-1 and TRBJ2-1; no firm D call. Germline V lookup: CDR1 MGHRA, CDR2 YSYEKL. V was cut by 0 bases and J by 15 bases, with 15 bases left in between. The CDR3 extends over 13 amino acids. CDR3 nucleotide sequence: TGCGCCAGCAGCCAAGAAGCGTTCCGTAGTCGGTTCTTC. Translating it yields CASSQEAFRSRFF.

The chain joins TRBV7-2 to TRBJ2-6, with TRBD1 matching over 9 bases. Germline CDR1 SGHTA, CDR2 FQGNSA. The length of the CDR3 is 17 residues. V lost 5 bases to trimming and J lost 4 bases; unmatched junction nucleotides: 9. CDR3 in DNA: TGTGCCAGCAGCCAGGGGGACAGGGTGGGGGGGGCCAACGTCCTGACTTTC. Amino acids: CASSQGDRVGGANVLTF.

This chain links TRBV2 with TRBJ1-2; D uncertain. Germline V gene data show CDR1 as SNHLY and CDR2 as FYNNEI. This CDR3 contains 13 residues. Deletions cut 2 bases from V and 4 bases from J, with 8 bases between. The CDR3: CASSESGSYGYTF. For the CDR3, the DNA is TGTGCCAGCAGTGAATCAGGATCCTATGGCTACACCTTC.

This clone was seen a few times. The V and J genes are TRBV6-5 and TRBJ1-4; 11 positions match TRBD1. After removal of 5 bases from V and 7 bases from J, the junction contained 6 bases not matched to a gene. There are 15 residues in the CDR3. CDR1 and CDR2 from the germline V gene are MNHEY and SVGAGI. CDR3 region: CASSRTGGAREKLFF. Written as DNA, the CDR3 is TGTGCCAGCAGTAGGACAGGGGGCGCGCGTGAAAAACTGTTTTTT.

The chain is built from TRBV7-9 and TRBJ2-3, with TRBD2 identical over 9 bases. Germline values: CDR1 SEHNR, CDR2 FQNEAQ (reference sequence). This CDR3 has 17 residues. V dropped 5 bases and J dropped 4; count of bases not matched to a gene: 13. CDR3 in DNA: TGTGCCAGCAGCATCCAGCGACTAGCGGTGGGCGCAGATACGCAGTATTTT. This gives the protein CASSIQRLAVGADTQYF.

The chain carries TRBV5-1 and TRBJ2-3; TRBD2 agrees at 9 bases. V was clipped by 5 bases and J by 5 bases; unmatched bases: 6. Germline loops: CDR1 SGHRS, CDR2 YFSETQ. This CDR3 comprises 14 residues. Here the CDR3 reads CASRGGGEGDTQYF. The CDR3, as DNA: TGCGCCAGCAGAGGCGGGGGGGAAGGAGATACGCAGTATTTT. Supplemented by reference TRBV5-1 and TRBJ2-3, the full variable domain reads KAGVTQTPRYLIKTRGQQVTLSCSPISGHRSVSWYQQTPGQGLQFLFEYFSETQRNKGNFPGRFSGRQFSNSRSEMNVSTLELGDSALYLCASRGGGEGDTQYFGPGTRLTVL.

The chain has TRBV20-1 and TRBJ1-1; D is unclear. The CDR3 loop spans 9 amino acids. The ends were cut back, 6 bases at V and 8 bases at J, with 7 bases in the middle. Germline loops: CDR1 DFQATT, CDR2 SNEGSKA (reference sequence). CDR3 DNA: TGCAGTGCCAATAGAGAAGCTTTCTTT. It encodes CSANREAFF.

This clone has only one observation. The gene calls are TRBV7-2 and TRBJ2-3; D is uncertain. The CDR3 covers 14 residues. Germline V gene data show CDR1 as SGHTA and CDR2 as FQGNSA. Between the trimmed V and J ends, which lost 1 base and 2 bases, there was a span of 7 bases. CDR3 nucleotide sequence: TGTGCCAGCAGCTTAGACGGTAACACAGATACGCAGTATTTT. It yields the protein CASSLDGNTDTQYF.

This clone was seen a single time. This rearrangement joins TRBV18 to TRBJ2-7, with D maybe TRBD1 (6 bases). Germline V gives CDR1 KGHSH, CDR2 LQKENI. Deletions cut 3 bases from V and 5 bases from J, with 11 bases between. The CDR3 has 13 amino acids. The CDR3 DNA is TGTGCCAGCTCACCGGACAGAGCGCACGAGCAGTACTTC. Its protein product is CASSPDRAHEQYF.

V gene TRBV15 combines with J gene TRBJ2-2, with a tentative D call TRBD2 (5 bases). Trimming pared 0 bases from V and 5 bases from J, leaving 7 bases between. Looked up from germline, CDR1 is LNHNV and CDR2 is YYDKDF (reference sequence). The CDR3 loop spans 14 amino acids. The CDR3 region is CATSRDGRTGELFF. In nucleotides, the CDR3 is TGTGCCACCAGCAGAGATGGGAGAACCGGGGAGCTGTTTTTT.